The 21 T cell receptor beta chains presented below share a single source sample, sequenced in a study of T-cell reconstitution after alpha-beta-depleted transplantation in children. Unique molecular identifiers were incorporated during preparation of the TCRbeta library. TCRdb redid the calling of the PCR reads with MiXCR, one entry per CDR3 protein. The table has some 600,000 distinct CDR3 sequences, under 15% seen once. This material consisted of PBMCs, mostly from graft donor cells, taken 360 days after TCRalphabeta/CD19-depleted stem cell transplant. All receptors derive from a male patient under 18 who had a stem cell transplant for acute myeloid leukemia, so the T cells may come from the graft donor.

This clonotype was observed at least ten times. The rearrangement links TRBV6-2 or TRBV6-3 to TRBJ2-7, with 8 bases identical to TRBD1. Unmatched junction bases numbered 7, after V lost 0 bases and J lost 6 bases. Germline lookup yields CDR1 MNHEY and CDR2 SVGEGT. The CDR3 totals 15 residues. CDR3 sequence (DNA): TGTGCCAGCAGTTACTCGACAGGGGCCCACGGCGAGCAGTACTTC. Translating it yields CASSYSTGAHGEQYF.

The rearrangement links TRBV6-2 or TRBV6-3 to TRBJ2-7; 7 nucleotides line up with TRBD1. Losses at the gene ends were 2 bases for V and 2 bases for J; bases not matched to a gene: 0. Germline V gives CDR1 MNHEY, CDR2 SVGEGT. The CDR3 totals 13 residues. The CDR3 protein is CASSYQGAYEQYF. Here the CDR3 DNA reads TGTGCCAGCAGTTACCAGGGGGCCTACGAGCAGTACTTC.

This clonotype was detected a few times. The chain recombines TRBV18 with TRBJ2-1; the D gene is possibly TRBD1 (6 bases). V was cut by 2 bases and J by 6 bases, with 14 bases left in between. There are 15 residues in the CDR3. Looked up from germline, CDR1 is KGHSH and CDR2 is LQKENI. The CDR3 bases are TGTGCCAGCTCACCAAGCGGAGGCAGGGGCAATGAGCAGTTCTTC. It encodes CASSPSGGRGNEQFF.

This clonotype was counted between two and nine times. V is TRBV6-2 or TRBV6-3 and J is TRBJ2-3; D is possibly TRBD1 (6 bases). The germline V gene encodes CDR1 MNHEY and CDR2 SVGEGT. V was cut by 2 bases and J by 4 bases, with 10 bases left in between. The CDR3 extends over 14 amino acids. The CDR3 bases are TGTGCCAGCAGTTACAAGGGGGTGCCAGATACGCAGTATTTT. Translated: CASSYKGVPDTQYF.

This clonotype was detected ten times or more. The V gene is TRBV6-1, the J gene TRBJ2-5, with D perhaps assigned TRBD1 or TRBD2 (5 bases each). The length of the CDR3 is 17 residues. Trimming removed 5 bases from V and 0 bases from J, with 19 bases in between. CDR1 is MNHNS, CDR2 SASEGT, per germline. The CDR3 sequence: CASSPLKGRVYQETQYF. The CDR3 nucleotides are TGTGCCAGCAGTCCTCTCAAGGGGAGAGTGTACCAAGAGACCCAGTACTTC.

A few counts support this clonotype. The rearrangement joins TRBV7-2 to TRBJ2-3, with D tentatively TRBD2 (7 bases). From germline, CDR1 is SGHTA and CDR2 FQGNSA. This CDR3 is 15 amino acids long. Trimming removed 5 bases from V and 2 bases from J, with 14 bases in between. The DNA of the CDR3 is TGTGCCAGCAGCCCCCAGGCGGGGGCCACAGATACGCAGTATTTT. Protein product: CASSPQAGATDTQYF.

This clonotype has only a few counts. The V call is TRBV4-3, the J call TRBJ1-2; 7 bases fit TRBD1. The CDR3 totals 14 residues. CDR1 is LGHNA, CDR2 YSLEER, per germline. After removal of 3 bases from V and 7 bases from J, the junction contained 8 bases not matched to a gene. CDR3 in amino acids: CASSQLGDSRGYTF. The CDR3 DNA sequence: TGCGCCAGCAGCCAGCTAGGGGACAGCCGTGGCTACACCTTC.

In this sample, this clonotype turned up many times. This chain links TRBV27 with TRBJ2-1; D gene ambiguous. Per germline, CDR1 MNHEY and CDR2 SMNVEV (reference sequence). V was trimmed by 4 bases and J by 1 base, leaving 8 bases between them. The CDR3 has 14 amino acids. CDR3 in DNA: TGTGCCAGCAGTTCCGGAGCGTCCTACAATGAGCAGTTCTTC. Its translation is CASSSGASYNEQFF.

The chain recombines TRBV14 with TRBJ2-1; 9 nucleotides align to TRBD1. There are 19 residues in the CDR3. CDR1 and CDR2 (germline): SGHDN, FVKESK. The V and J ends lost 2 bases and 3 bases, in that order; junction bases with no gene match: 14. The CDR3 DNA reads TGTGCCAGCAGCCAACCGGGACAGGGTAAAATAAGGGGCTACAATGAGCAGTTCTTC. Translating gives CASSQPGQGKIRGYNEQFF.

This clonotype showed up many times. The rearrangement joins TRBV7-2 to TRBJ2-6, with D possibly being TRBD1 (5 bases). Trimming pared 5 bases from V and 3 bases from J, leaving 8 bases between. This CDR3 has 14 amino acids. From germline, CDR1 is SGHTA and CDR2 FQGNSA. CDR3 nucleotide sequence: TGTGCCAGCAGCGATGACAGTGGGGCCAACGTCCTGACTTTC. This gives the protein CASSDDSGANVLTF.

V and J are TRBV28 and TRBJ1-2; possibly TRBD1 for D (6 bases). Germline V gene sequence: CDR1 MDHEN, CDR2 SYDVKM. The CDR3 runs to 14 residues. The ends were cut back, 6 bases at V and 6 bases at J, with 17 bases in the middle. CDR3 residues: CASRVFRGANGYTF. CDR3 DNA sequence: TGTGCCAGCAGGGTGTTCAGGGGTGCGAATGGCTACACCTTC.

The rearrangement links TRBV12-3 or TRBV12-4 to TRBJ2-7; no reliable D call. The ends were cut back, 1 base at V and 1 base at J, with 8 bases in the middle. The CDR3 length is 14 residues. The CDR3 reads CASSLGAPSYEQYF. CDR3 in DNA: TGTGCCAGCAGTTTAGGCGCTCCGTCCTACGAGCAGTACTTC.

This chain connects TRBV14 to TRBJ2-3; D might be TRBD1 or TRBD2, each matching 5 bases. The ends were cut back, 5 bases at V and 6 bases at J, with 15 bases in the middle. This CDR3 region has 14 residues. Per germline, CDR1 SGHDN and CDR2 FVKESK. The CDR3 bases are TGTGCCAGCAGCGCCCTAGGGGACGGGGATACGCAGTATTTT. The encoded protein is CASSALGDGDTQYF.

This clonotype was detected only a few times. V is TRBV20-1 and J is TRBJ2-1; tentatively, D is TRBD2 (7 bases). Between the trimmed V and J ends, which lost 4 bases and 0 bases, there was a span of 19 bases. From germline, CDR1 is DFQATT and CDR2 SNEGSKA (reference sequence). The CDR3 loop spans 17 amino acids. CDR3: CSAMPPRGGSSYNEQFF. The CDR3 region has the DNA TGCAGTGCTATGCCCCCTAGGGGGGGTAGCTCCTACAATGAGCAGTTCTTC.

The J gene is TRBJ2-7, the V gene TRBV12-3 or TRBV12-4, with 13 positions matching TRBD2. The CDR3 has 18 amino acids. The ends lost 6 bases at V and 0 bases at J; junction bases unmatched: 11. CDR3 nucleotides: TGTGCCAGCAGCCCGGGACTAGCGGGACCGTTACCCTCCTACGAGCAGTACTTC. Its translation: CASSPGLAGPLPSYEQYF.

In DNA, the CDR3 is TGCAGCGTTCGGGGAGGGACCTACGAGCAGTACTTC. Translation: CSVRGGTYEQYF. This chain uses TRBV29-1 with TRBJ2-7, with 7 positions matching TRBD2. Trimming removed 5 bases from V and 2 bases from J; junction bases left unmatched: 3. Germline CDR1 is SQVTM and CDR2 is ANQGSEA. The CDR3 consists of 12 residues.

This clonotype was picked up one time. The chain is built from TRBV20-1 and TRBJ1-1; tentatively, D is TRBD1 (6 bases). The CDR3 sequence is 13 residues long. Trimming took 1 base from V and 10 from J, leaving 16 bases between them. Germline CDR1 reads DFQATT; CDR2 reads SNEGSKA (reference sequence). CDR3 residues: CSARVPGERGAFF. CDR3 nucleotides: TGCAGTGCTAGAGTTCCAGGGGAGAGAGGAGCTTTCTTT.

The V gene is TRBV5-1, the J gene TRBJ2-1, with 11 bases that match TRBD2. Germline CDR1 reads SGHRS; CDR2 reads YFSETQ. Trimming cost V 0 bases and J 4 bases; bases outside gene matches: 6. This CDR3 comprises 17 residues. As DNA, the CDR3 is TGCGCCAGCAGCTTGGCGGGACTAGCGGAGACATACAATGAGCAGTTCTTC. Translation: CASSLAGLAETYNEQFF.

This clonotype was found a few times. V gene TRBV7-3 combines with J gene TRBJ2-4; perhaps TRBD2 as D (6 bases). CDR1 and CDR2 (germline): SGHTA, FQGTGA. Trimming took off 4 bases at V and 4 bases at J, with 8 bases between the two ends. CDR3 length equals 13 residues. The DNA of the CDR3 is TGTGCCAGCAGCTATGCGGGGAAAAACATTCAGTACTTC. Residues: CASSYAGKNIQYF.

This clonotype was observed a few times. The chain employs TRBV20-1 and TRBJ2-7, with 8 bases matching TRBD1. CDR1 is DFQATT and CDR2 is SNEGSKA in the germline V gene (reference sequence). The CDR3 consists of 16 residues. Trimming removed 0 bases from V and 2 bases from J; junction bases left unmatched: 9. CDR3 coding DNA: TGCAGTGCTAGAGATCATCTAGGCAGGGGGCCCTACGAGCAGTACTTC. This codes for CSARDHLGRGPYEQYF.

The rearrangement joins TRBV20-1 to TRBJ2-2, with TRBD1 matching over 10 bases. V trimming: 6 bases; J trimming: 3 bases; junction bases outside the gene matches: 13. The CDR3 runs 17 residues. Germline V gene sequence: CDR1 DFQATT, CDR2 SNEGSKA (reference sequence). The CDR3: CSADNPGTGDHTGELFF. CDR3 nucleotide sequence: TGCAGTGCCGATAATCCCGGGACAGGGGACCACACCGGGGAGCTGTTTTTT.